Below are 10 T cell receptor beta chains sequenced from a single sample in a study of T cell responses to AZD1222 COVID-19 vaccine. Profiled with immunoSEQ multiplex PCR; TCRdb holds only in-frame clones, not every one. In the table there are about 180,000 clones, over 80% of which are singletons. Sequences were derived from peripheral blood, sampled 28 days after the second dose of the MenACWY control vaccine. The receptors were gathered from an adult who received the MenACWY meningococcal vaccine as a control.

This clone came up once. The rearrangement links TRBV9 to TRBJ2-1; a weak D match, TRBD2 (5 bases). Trimming shortened V by 1 base and J by 8 bases, and 10 bases separated the two germline ends. The germline V gene encodes CDR1 SGDLS and CDR2 YYNGEE. CDR3 size: 13 residues. The CDR3 DNA is TGTGCCAGCAGCGTATTAAGAGGGCATGAGCAGTTCTTC. This sequence encodes CASSVLRGHEQFF.

The chain couples TRBV6-6 to TRBJ1-1, with 10 bases aligning to TRBD1. With V trimmed by 2 bases and J by 11 bases, 5 bases remained unmatched. The CDR3 is 13 residues long. Germline values: CDR1 MNHNY, CDR2 SVGAGI (reference sequence). This CDR3 reads CASSYAGTGEAFF. The DNA for the CDR3 is TGTGCCAGCAGTTACGCGGGGACAGGGGAGGCTTTCTTT.

This chain joins TRBV28 and TRBJ1-1, with D perhaps matching TRBD1 (5 bases). V gave up 5 bases and J gave up 6 bases, with 16 bases separating them. Germline V lookup: CDR1 MDHEN, CDR2 SYDVKM. The CDR3 consists of 14 residues. As DNA, the CDR3 is TGTGCCAGCAGTGCGATGTCACAGGCACCTGAAGCTTTCTTT. Translating gives CASSAMSQAPEAFF.

The chain couples TRBV15 to TRBJ1-5; D not certain. This CDR3 region has 17 residues. The germline V gene encodes CDR1 LNHNV and CDR2 YYDKDF (reference sequence). V was trimmed by 1 base and J by 2 bases, leaving 15 bases between them. CDR3 sequence: CATSRVGRTHGNQPQHF. In DNA, the CDR3 is TGTGCCACCAGCAGAGTAGGCAGAACCCATGGCAATCAGCCCCAGCATTTT. Using reference TRBV15 and TRBJ1-5 for the parts outside the CDR3, the full variable domain is DAMVIQNPRYQVTQFGKPVTLSCSQTLNHNVMYWYQQKSSQAPKLLFHYYDKDFNNEADTPDNFQSRRPNTSFCFLDIRSPGLGDTAMYLCATSRVGRTHGNQPQHFGDGTRLSIL.

This chain connects TRBV6-5 to TRBJ1-4, with D unclear. This CDR3 is built from 14 residues. Germline lookup yields CDR1 MNHEY and CDR2 SVGAGI. The V gene lost 0 bases and the J gene lost 7 bases, with 9 bases spanning the gap. This chain's CDR3 is CASSYSNSGEKLFF. The CDR3 coding sequence is TGTGCCAGCAGTTACTCAAATTCTGGTGAAAAACTGTTTTTT.

The table lists this clone with a few counts. The gene calls are TRBV3-1 (or the pseudogene TRBV3-2) and TRBJ1-1; D possibly corresponds to TRBD1 (5 bases). Trimming took 1 base from V and 10 from J, leaving 10 bases between them. The CDR3 has 12 residues. The germline V gene has CDR1 LGHDT and CDR2 YNNKEL (reference sequence). The CDR3 sequence: CASSQASRGAFF. As DNA, the CDR3 is TGTGCCAGCAGCCAAGCCTCTAGGGGAGCTTTCTTT.

This clone was observed a single time. The rearrangement links TRBV28 to TRBJ2-7; 7 bases align to TRBD1. CDR1 MDHEN and CDR2 SYDVKM come from the germline V gene. This CDR3 contains 16 residues. The V gene end was trimmed by 5 bases and the J gene end by 4 bases; junction bases not matched to a gene: 14. The CDR3 nucleotides read TGTGCCAGCAGTCCCGCCGGGACAGAGGCCTTATACGAGCAGTACTTC. It translates to CASSPAGTEALYEQYF.

The genes are TRBV7-9 and TRBJ1-2, with a possible D match to TRBD1 (5 bases). V shed 7 bases and J shed 3 bases, with 15 bases lying between them. Germline CDR1 and CDR2: SEHNR and FQNEAQ (reference sequence). The CDR3 is 14 residues long. CDR3 nucleotide sequence: TGTGCCAGCAACTCGTTGGGACGCCACTATGGCTACACCTTC. It is translated as CASNSLGRHYGYTF.

This sequence joins TRBV7-3 and TRBJ2-1; a weak D match, TRBD2 (6 bases). The CDR3 consists of 17 residues. Germline V gene sequence: CDR1 SGHTA, CDR2 FQGTGA. The germline V and J ends were trimmed by 1 base and 0 bases, with 13 bases remaining between them. The CDR3 is CASSLMAGGSSYNEQFF. CDR3 bases: TGTGCCAGCAGCTTAATGGCCGGAGGGAGCTCCTACAATGAGCAGTTCTTC.

The V and J genes are TRBV7-9 and TRBJ2-1, with 7 bases that match TRBD1. CDR3 length: 16 amino acids. Germline loops: CDR1 SEHNR, CDR2 FQNEAQ (reference sequence). V lost 1 base and J lost 8; bases outside the gene matches: 11. The CDR3 is CASSLEGRQGYYEQFF. The CDR3 DNA sequence: TGTGCCAGCAGCTTAGAGGGCAGACAGGGTTACTATGAGCAGTTCTTC.